This T cell receptor (beta chain) was documented in a study of cytomegalovirus exposure and HLA in healthy donors. Overall study: From approximately 170 million T cells, an earlier analysis saw approximately 110 million unique TCR beta sequences. Notes on the study in general: Both high specificity and high sensitivity reportedly marked the classifier's diagnosis of cytomegalovirus status. In a later analysis, TCR beta V- and J-gene trimming showed a link to a missense DCLRE1C variant.

The PCR contained 60 Vbeta and 13 Jbeta primers. Data came from immunoSEQ multiplex PCR; TCRdb stores just in-frame clones and leaves some out. Of roughly 140,000 clones listed, about three quarters are singletons. The CDR3 loop spans 15 amino acids. Germline CDR1 SGHAT, CDR2 FQNNGV. The germline V and J ends were trimmed by 5 bases and 0 bases, with 13 bases remaining between them. This clone came up a few times. The target antigen is unknown. Although they were nominally healthy when sampled, donors likely had unrecorded immune exposures. This receptor was taken from a man between 18 and 29 years old in good health and CMV-seronegative. This chain joins TRBV11-2 and TRBJ2-5; D gene unclear. Sequencing was done on a sample of PBMCs. The CDR3 bases are TGTGCCAGCAGCCGGTCCCCCGACTACCAAGAGACCCAGTACTTC. Translated, it gives CASSRSPDYQETQYF. The whole variable domain, filled in from reference TRBV11-2 and TRBJ2-5, reads EAGVAQSPRYKIIEKRQSVAFWCNPISGHATLYWYQQILGQGPKLLIQFQNNGVVDDSQLPKDRFSAERLKGVDSTLKIQPAKLEDSAVYLCASSRSPDYQETQYFGPGTRLLVL.